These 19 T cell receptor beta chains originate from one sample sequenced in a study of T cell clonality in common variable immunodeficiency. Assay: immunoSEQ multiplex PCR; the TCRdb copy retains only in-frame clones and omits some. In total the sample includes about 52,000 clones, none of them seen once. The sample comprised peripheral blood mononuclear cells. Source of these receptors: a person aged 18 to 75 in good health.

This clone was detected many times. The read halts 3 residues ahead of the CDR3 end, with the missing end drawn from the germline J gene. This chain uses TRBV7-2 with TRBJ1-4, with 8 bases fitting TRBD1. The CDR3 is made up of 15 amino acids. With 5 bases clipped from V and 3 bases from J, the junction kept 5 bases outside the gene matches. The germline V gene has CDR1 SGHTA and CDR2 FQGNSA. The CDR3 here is CASSPQGGSNEKLFF. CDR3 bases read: TGTGCCAGCAGCCCACAGGGGGGTTCTAATGAAAAA.

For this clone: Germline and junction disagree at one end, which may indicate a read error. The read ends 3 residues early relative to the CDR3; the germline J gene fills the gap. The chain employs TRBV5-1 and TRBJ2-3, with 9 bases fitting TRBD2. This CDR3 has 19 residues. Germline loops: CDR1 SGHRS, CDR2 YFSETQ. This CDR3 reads CAISLGFSDSGSGTDTQYF. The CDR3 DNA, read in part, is TGCGCCATCAGCTTGGGTTTTTCGGATAGCGGGAGTGGCACAGATACG. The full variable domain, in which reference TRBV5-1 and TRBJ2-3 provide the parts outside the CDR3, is KAGVTQTPRYLIKTRGQQVTLSCSPISGHRSVSWYQQTPGQGLQFLFEYFSETQRNKGNFPGRFSGRQFSNSRSEMNVSTLELGDSALYLCAISLGFSDSGSGTDTQYFGPGTRLTVL.

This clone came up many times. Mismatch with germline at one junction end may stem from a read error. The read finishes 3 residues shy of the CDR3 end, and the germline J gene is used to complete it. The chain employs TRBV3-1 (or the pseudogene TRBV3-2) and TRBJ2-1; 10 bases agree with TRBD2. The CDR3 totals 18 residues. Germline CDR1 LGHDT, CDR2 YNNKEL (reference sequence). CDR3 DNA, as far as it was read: TGTGCCAGCAGCCAAGGCCCCGGTCTAGCGGGGGATTACAGTGAG. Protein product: CASSQGPGLAGDYSE. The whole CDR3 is CASSQGPGLAGDYSEQFF.

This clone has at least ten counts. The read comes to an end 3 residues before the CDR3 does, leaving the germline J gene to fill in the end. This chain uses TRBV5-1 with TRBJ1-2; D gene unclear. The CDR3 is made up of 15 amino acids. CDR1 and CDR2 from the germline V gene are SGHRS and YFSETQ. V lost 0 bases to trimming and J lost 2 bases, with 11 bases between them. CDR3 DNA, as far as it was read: TGCGCCAGCAGCTTGGGAGAACTCCACAACTATGGC. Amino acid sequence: CASSLGELHNYG. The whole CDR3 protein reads CASSLGELHNYGYTF.

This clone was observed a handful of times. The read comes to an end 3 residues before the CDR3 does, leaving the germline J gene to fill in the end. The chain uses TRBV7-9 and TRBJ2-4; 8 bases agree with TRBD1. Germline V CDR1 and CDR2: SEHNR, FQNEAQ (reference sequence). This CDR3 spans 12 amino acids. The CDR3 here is CASSAGGAGQYF. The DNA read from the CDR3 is TGTGCCAGCAGCGCAGGGGGCGCTGGT.

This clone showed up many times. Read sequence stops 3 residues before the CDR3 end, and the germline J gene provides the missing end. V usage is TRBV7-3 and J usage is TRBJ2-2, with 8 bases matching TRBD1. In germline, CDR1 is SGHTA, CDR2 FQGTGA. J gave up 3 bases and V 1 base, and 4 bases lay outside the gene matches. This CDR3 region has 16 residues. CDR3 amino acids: CASSLNPTGDTGELFF. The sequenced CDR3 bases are TGTGCCAGCAGCTTAAACCCGACAGGGGACACCGGGGAG.

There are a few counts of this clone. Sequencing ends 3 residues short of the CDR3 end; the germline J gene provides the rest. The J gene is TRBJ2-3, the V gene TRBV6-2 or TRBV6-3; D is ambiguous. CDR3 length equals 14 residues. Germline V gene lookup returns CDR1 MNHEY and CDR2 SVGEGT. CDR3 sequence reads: CASSDLRVNQPQYF. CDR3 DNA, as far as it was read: TGTGCCAGCAGTGACTTAAGGGTTAATCAGCCG.

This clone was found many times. CDR3: CAWSQATSGIPDTQYF. CDR3 bases read: TGTGCCTGGAGCCAAGCGACTAGCGGGATCCCCGATACG. V gene TRBV30 combines with J gene TRBJ2-3; 11 bases agree with TRBD2. The CDR3 goes on 3 residues after the read ends, and that part is filled in from the germline J gene. In germline, CDR1 is GTSNPN, CDR2 SVGIG (reference sequence). The CDR3 is 16 amino acids. V lost 3 bases to trimming and J lost 6 bases; unmatched junction nucleotides: 11.

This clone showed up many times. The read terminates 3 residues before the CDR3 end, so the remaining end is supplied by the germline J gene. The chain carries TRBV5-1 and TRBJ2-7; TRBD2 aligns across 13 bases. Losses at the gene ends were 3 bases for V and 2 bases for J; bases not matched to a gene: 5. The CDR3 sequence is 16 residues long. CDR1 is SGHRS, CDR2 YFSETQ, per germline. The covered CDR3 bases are TGCGCCAGCAGCTCAGGGACTAGCGGGATTGCCTACGAG. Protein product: CASSSGTSGIAYE. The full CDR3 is CASSSGTSGIAYEQYF.

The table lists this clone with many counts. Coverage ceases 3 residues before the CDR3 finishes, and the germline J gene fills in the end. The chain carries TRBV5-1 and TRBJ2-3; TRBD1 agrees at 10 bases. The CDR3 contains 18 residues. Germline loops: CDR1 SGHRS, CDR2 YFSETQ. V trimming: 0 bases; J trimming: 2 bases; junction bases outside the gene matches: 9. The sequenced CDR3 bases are TGCGCCAGCAGCTTGGCCATAAGACAGGGGGCGAACACAGATACG. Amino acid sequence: CASSLAIRQGANTDT. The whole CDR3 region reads CASSLAIRQGANTDTQYF.

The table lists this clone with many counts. CDR3 DNA, as far as it was read: TGCAGTGCCCACCGGGACAGGAATTCACCG. The encoded protein is CSAHRDRNSP. The full CDR3 sequence reads CSAHRDRNSPLFF. The chain couples TRBV20-1 to TRBJ2-2; 8 bases map to TRBD1. The observed sequence ends 3 residues before the CDR3 terminus, with the missing tail filled in from the germline J gene. CDR3 size: 13 residues. Looked up from germline, CDR1 is DFQATT and CDR2 is SNEGSKA (reference sequence).

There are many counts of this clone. CDR3 amino acids: CASGVSGRSYEQYF. CDR3 DNA (partial): TGCGCCAGCGGAGTTAGCGGGAGGTCCTACGAG. The J gene is TRBJ2-7, the V gene TRBV5-1; TRBD2 matches 10 bases. The sequence runs out 3 residues before the end of the CDR3; the remainder is reconstructed from the germline J gene. Germline V lookup: CDR1 SGHRS, CDR2 YFSETQ. The length of the CDR3 is 14 residues. V lost 7 bases to trimming and J lost 1 base; unmatched junction nucleotides: 5. The full variable domain, with the rest looked up from reference TRBV5-1 and TRBJ2-7, is KAGVTQTPRYLIKTRGQQVTLSCSPISGHRSVSWYQQTPGQGLQFLFEYFSETQRNKGNFPGRFSGRQFSNSRSEMNVSTLELGDSALYLCASGVSGRSYEQYFGPGTRLTVT.

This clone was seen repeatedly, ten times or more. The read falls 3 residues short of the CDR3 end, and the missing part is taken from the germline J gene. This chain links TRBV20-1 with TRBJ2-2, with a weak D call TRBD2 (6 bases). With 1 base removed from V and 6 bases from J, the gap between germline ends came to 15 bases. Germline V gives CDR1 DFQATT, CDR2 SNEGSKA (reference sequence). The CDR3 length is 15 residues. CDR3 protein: CSARAAGSEAGELFF. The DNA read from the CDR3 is TGCAGTGCTAGAGCCGCGGGGAGCGAGGCCGGGGAG.

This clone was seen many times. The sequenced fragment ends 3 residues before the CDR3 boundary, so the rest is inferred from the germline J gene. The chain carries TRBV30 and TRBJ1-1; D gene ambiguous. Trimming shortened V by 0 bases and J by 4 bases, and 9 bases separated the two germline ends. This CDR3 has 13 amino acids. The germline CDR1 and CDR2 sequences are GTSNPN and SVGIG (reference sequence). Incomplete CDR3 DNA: TGTGCCTGGAGTGTCCTCCCGGGCACTGAA. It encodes CAWSVLPGTE. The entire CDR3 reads CAWSVLPGTEAFF.

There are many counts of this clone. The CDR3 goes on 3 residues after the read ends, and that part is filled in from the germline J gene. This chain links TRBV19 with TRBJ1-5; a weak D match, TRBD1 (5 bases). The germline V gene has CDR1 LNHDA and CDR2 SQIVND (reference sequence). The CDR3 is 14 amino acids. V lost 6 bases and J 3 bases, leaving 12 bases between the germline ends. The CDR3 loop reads CASSGGGFNQPQHF. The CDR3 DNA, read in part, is TGTGCCAGTAGCGGGGGGGGGTTCAATCAGCCC.

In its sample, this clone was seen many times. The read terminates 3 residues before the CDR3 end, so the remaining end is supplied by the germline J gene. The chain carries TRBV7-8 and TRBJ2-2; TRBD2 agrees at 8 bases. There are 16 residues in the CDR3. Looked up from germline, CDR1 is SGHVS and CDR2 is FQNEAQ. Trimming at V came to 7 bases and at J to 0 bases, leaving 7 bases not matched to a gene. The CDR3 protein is CASIRAGGSNTGELFF. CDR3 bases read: TGTGCCAGCATACGTGCGGGGGGCTCGAACACCGGGGAG.

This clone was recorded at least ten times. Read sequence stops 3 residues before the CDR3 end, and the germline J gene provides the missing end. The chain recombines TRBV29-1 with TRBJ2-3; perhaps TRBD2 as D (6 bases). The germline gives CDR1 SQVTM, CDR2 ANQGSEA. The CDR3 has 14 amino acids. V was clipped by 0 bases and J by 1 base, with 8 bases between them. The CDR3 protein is CSVEDGGRTDTQYF. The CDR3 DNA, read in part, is TGCAGCGTTGAAGATGGAGGGCGCACAGATACG.

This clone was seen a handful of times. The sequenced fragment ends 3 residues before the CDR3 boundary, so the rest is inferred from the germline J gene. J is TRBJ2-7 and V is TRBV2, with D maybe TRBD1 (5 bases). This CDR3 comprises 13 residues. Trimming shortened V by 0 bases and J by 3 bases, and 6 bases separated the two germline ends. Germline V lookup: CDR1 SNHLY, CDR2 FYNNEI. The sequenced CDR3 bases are TGTGCCAGCAGTGAAGCGCAGGGCTACGAG. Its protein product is CASSEAQGYE. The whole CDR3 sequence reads CASSEAQGYEQYF.

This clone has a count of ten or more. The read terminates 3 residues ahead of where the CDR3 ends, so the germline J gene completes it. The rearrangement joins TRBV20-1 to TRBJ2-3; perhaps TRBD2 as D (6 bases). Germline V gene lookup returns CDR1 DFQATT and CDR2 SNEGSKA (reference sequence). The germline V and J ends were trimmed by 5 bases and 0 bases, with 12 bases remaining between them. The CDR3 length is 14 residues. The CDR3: CSAHTSTSTDTQYF. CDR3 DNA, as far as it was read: TGCAGTGCTCACACTAGCACAAGCACAGATACG.